The next 19 T cell receptor beta chains were all read from a single sample in a study of shared clonotypes between healthy human individuals. Sequencing was performed with immunoSEQ multiplex PCR; in TCRdb, only in-frame clones are kept and a portion is missing. The sample includes about 520,000 clones, 81% of them seen just once. The sequencing sample was made of PBMCs. The receptor set was obtained from a woman aged 40 to 50 in good health. Some clones in this sample may be carry-over from other donors' samples.

To note about this clone: A much larger clone lies one base from this, so it may be a read error. This sequence joins TRBV7-2 and TRBJ1-1; D is unclear. The germline CDR1 and CDR2 sequences are SGHTA and FQGNSA. This CDR3 has 14 amino acids. As DNA, the CDR3 is TGTGTCAGCAGCCATAGACGGTTAAACACTGAAGCTTTCTTT. Translation gives CVSSHRRLNTEAFF.

The chain couples TRBV7-9 to TRBJ2-7, with 12 bases aligning to TRBD2. The length of the CDR3 is 15 residues. Trimming removed 5 bases from V and 6 bases from J; junction bases left unmatched: 8. Germline loops: CDR1 SEHNR, CDR2 FQNEAQ (reference sequence). As DNA, the CDR3 is TGTGCCAGCAGCACGCTAGCGGGAGGGCCAGGCGAGCAGTACTTC. As protein: CASSTLAGGPGEQYF.

In regard to this clone: A far larger clone is one base from this, pointing to a likely read error. V usage is TRBV4-2 and J usage is TRBJ1-1; TRBD1 is a possible D gene (5 bases). Germline CDR1 is LGHNA and CDR2 is YNFKEQ. CDR3 length: 17 residues. CDR3 protein: CASGQDLRSGGNTEAFF. The DNA of the CDR3 is TGTGCCAGCGGCCAAGATCTAAGGTCGGGGGGGAACACTGAAGCTTTCTTT.

The chain is built from TRBV30 and TRBJ2-7, with D unresolved. The V and J ends lost 2 bases and 3 bases respectively, with 14 bases between them. The CDR3 contains 14 residues. Germline-derived CDR1 and CDR2 are GTSNPN and SVGIG (reference sequence). In DNA, the CDR3 is TGTGCCTGGAGTACGCAAGGACCCAACTACGAGCAGTACTTC. Its protein is CAWSTQGPNYEQYF.

This clone has more than one count but fewer than ten. V and J are TRBV7-3 and TRBJ2-6; D is uncertain. The V end was cut by 1 base, the J end by 0 bases, with 10 bases between. Germline V CDR1 and CDR2: SGHTA, FQGTGA. CDR3 length: 17 amino acids. Here the CDR3 DNA reads TGTGCCAGCAGCTTAAGAGGCTCCAACTCTGGGGCCAACGTCCTGACTTTC. Translation: CASSLRGSNSGANVLTF.

Worth noting for this clone: A read error is likely here: a far larger clone is one base away. J is TRBJ2-6 and V is TRBV4-3, with D possibly TRBD1 on 5 matching bases. From germline, CDR1 is LGHNA and CDR2 YSLEER. The CDR3 extends over 16 amino acids. The CDR3 region is CASSQDWGSGVNVLTF. The CDR3 DNA reads as TGCGCCAGCAGCCAAGATTGGGGCTCTGGGGTCAACGTCCTGACTTTC.

A remark on this clone: Only one base separates this from a far larger clonotype, so it likely reflects a read error. J is TRBJ2-7 and V is TRBV7-9; maybe TRBD1 (5 bases). V was shortened by 5 bases and J by 1 base, with 12 bases between the two germline ends. CDR1 is SEHNR, CDR2 FQNEAQ, per germline (reference sequence). The CDR3 consists of 14 residues. The CDR3 here is CASSVDMGSYEQYF. The CDR3, as DNA: TGTGCCAGCAGCGTGGACATGGGATCCTACGAGCAGTACTTC.

This clone came up a few times. CDR3 loop: CASSEQGSVRGYTF. The CDR3 DNA reads TGTGCCAGCAGCGAACAGGGATCTGTCCGTGGCTACACCTTC. The V call is TRBV7-9, the J call TRBJ1-2; D might be TRBD1 (6 bases). Germline V gene data show CDR1 as SEHNR and CDR2 as FQNEAQ (reference sequence). This CDR3 has 14 amino acids. Trimming removed 5 bases at V and 7 bases at J, with 17 bases between.

This CDR3 is CASSPQVSEKLFF. As DNA, the CDR3 is TGTGCCAGTAGTCCCCAGGTTTCGGAAAAACTGTTTTTT. The V gene is TRBV19, the J gene TRBJ1-4; D gene uncertain. CDR1 and CDR2 from the germline V gene are LNHDA and SQIVND (reference sequence). V dropped 5 bases and J dropped 8 bases, with 12 bases sitting between them. The CDR3 is 13 residues long. Full variable domain (remainder filled in from reference TRBV19 and TRBJ1-4): DGGITQSPKYLFRKEGQNVTLSCEQNLNHDAMYWYRQDPGQGLRLIYYSQIVNDFQKGDIAEGYSVSREKKESFPLTVTSAQKNPTAFYLCASSPQVSEKLFFGSGTQLSVL.

The chain carries TRBV6-1 and TRBJ1-2, with D possibly TRBD1 on 5 matching bases. Trimming pared 0 bases from V and 3 bases from J, leaving 17 bases between. CDR3 length equals 17 residues. The germline V gene has CDR1 MNHNS and CDR2 SASEGT. This CDR3 reads CASSEALGIRDYYGYTF. CDR3 DNA: TGTGCCAGCAGTGAAGCGCTTGGGATCCGGGACTACTATGGCTACACCTTC.

This clone was counted only a few times. The rearrangement links TRBV7-8 to TRBJ2-3; D is undetermined. The length of the CDR3 is 17 residues. Trimming left V 3 bases short and J 1 base short, with 17 bases between. From germline, CDR1 is SGHVS and CDR2 FQNEAQ. The CDR3 reads CASSLRGYEHGTDTQYF. In nucleotides, the CDR3 is TGTGCCAGCAGCTTGCGCGGCTATGAACATGGCACAGATACGCAGTATTTT.

Regarding this clone: Sequence at one end of the junction differs from germline and may be a read error. The chain couples TRBV7-6 to TRBJ2-1; 9 bases line up with TRBD1. The CDR3 totals 12 residues. The V gene's germline CDR1 is SGHVS and CDR2 FNYEAQ. CDR3 protein: CASSSRTGEPFF. In DNA form, the CDR3 reads TGTGCCAGCAGCTCCCGGACAGGGGAGCCGTTCTTC.

This sequence joins TRBV6-6 and TRBJ1-1; D is unclear. The CDR3 is made up of 13 amino acids. Deletions cut 6 bases from V and 1 base from J, with 9 bases between. Germline V gene lookup returns CDR1 MNHNY and CDR2 SVGAGI (reference sequence). Here the CDR3 reads CASRVHSNTEAFF. CDR3 DNA: TGTGCCAGCAGGGTACACTCGAACACTGAAGCTTTCTTT.

This clone has just a few counts. The CDR3 spells CASSERTENTEAFF. The CDR3 DNA reads as TGTGCCAGCAGTGAACGGACAGAGAACACTGAAGCTTTCTTT. The J gene is TRBJ1-1, the V gene TRBV2, with D perhaps TRBD1 (6 bases). The CDR3 length is 14 residues. V was trimmed by 2 bases and J by 1 base, leaving 8 bases between them. CDR1 is SNHLY and CDR2 is FYNNEI in the germline V gene.

Of note for this clone: Other DNA sequences in the sample encode the same CDR3. The chain recombines TRBV30 with TRBJ1-1; D gene uncertain. The CDR3 covers 11 residues. In germline, CDR1 is GTSNPN, CDR2 SVGIG (reference sequence). V gave up 5 bases and J gave up 4 bases, with 8 bases separating them. The CDR3 bases are TGTGCCTGGTCCCTTGGCACTGAAGCTTTCTTT. It translates to CAWSLGTEAFF.

With regard to this clone: A far larger clone is one nucleotide away, so this likely arose from a read error. This chain joins TRBV7-9 and TRBJ1-1, with D unclear. From germline, CDR1 is SEHNR and CDR2 FQNEAQ (reference sequence). This CDR3 comprises 12 residues. The chain's CDR3 is CASSSVDTEASF. The CDR3 DNA reads TGTGCCAGCAGCTCTGTCGACACTGAAGCTTCCTTT.

For this clone: A far more abundant clone sits one base away, making this likely a read error. The chain uses TRBV25-1 and TRBJ2-5; TRBD1 matches at 9 bases. The CDR3 runs 16 residues. The V gene's germline CDR1 is MGHDK and CDR2 SYGVNS. The V gene end was trimmed by 7 bases and the J gene end by 0 bases; junction bases not matched to a gene: 9. CDR3 region: CASNVAGTGYQETQYF. The CDR3 DNA reads as TGTGCCAGCAATGTGGCCGGGACAGGGTACCAAGAGACCCAGTACTTC.

This clone occurred once. The genes are TRBV11-2 and TRBJ2-3; 7 nucleotides match TRBD2. CDR1 and CDR2 from the germline V gene are SGHAT and FQNNGV. The CDR3 covers 16 residues. J gave up 1 base and V 2 bases, and 6 bases lay outside the gene matches. Here the CDR3 DNA reads TGTGCCAGCAGCTTATCGATAGCGGGTGGCACAGATACGCAGTATTTT. Amino acid sequence: CASSLSIAGGTDTQYF.

The chain combines TRBV7-6 with TRBJ2-7, with D maybe TRBD1 (5 bases). V lost 1 base, J lost 2 bases, and 9 bases lay in between. Germline V lookup: CDR1 SGHVS, CDR2 FNYEAQ. This CDR3 has 14 residues. CDR3 DNA sequence: TGTGCCAGCAGCTTAGGGGCAGGGCCCTACGAGCAGTACTTC. Amino acids: CASSLGAGPYEQYF.